The T cell receptor (beta chain) under discussion was sequenced for a study of PD-1 blockade in mismatch repair-deficient tumors (TCRdb year 2017). Background for the entire study: The trial enrolled 85 to 100 consecutive patients with some twelve mismatch repair-deficient cancer types between 2013 and late 2016, all previously treated and progressing. Tumor-associated T cell clones were tracked in the peripheral blood of patients responding to PD-1 blockade by deep sequencing of TCR CDR3 regions.

Mismatch repair deficiency was established in every enrolled patient by polymerase chain reaction or immunohistochemistry. A few patients who responded to pembrolizumab therapy underwent TCR sequencing. In the phase II trial, pembrolizumab PD-1 blockade was tested prospectively in advanced mismatch repair-deficient cancers, no matter which tissue of origin the cancers came from. Peripheral blood T cell samples were serially collected before and at multiple times after PD-1 blockade was started. Blood sampling times were reported as weeks after the first pembrolizumab dose. The full study reports these points: Clones residing in the tumor, which were often undetectable in blood before treatment, expanded quickly after pembrolizumab and then contracted, generally before radiologic responses.

Germline trimming: 2 bases from V, 5 bases from J; junction bases outside gene matches: 7. CDR1 and CDR2 (MNHEY, SMNVEV) derive from the germline V gene (reference sequence). Spanning cysteine to phenylalanine, the CDR3 consists of 15 amino acids. Only CDR3 DNA is held: 45 bases, read in frame from base 1. As regards this clone: Its antigen target is currently unknown. The record has no base qualities; no much larger clone is one base away.

The protocol used for the library was the immunoSEQ multiplex PCR assay. TCRdb re-hosts the immuneACCESS table, in-frame sequences only. Its copies lack some clones; in the studies checked, an unresolved V gene accounts for under half of them, and the cause for the rest is not known. The sample includes under 25,000 clones, with about 80% observed a single time. In total, the top ten clones hold around 1.5% of the sample. The V and J genes are TRBV27 and TRBJ1-2; TRBD1 aligns with 8 central bases. This clonotype was obtained from an adult with mismatch repair-deficient cancer. Here the sequenced sample was PBMCs, taken 52 weeks after starting pembrolizumab. The CDR3 region has the sequence CASSLQGAGGYGYTF. The DNA sequence is given as TGTGCCAGCAGTTTACAGGGGGCGGGTGGTTATGGCTACACCTTC.